The 12 T cell receptor beta chains given below trace back to one sample, sequenced in a study of cytomegalovirus exposure and HLA in healthy donors. Some clones are missing from TCRdb's copy, which holds only in-frame ones; the method was immunoSEQ multiplex PCR. The data hold approximately 130,000 clones, with roughly 89% observed a single time. Material for sequencing was PBMCs. The source of these receptors is a young woman in good health and CMV-seronegative.

The V call is TRBV19, the J call TRBJ2-7; tentative D call: TRBD1 (6 bases). The CDR3 is 11 residues long. V lost 7 bases and J lost 6, with 10 bases in between. Germline V gene sequence: CDR1 LNHDA, CDR2 SQIVND (reference sequence). The CDR3 DNA reads as TGTGCCAGTACCCTAGGGGGCGAGCAGTACTTC. Translation gives CASTLGGEQYF.

The chain is built from TRBV7-6 and TRBJ2-1; D gene ambiguous. CDR1 and CDR2 (germline): SGHVS, FNYEAQ. The CDR3 has 15 residues. V dropped 3 bases and J dropped 0 bases, with 9 bases sitting between them. CDR3 in amino acids: CASSLQESSYNEQFF. CDR3 nucleotide sequence: TGTGCCAGCAGCTTGCAGGAAAGCTCCTACAATGAGCAGTTCTTC.

The chain has TRBV6-5 and TRBJ1-1; no firm D call. In germline, CDR1 is MNHEY, CDR2 SVGAGI. The ends were cut back, 2 bases at V and 7 bases at J, with 8 bases in the middle. The CDR3 covers 12 residues. The CDR3 sequence is CASSYSGGEAFF. DNA for the CDR3: TGTGCCAGCAGTTACAGTGGCGGTGAAGCTTTCTTT.

The chain joins TRBV4-1 to TRBJ2-1; 7 bases line up with TRBD2. CDR3 size: 15 residues. Germline loops: CDR1 MGHRA, CDR2 YSYEKL. With 1 base clipped from V and 2 bases from J, the junction kept 2 bases outside the gene matches. CDR3 bases: TGCGCCAGCAGCCAAGTTCTAGCGGCCTACAATGAGCAGTTCTTC. This translates into CASSQVLAAYNEQFF.

The chain links TRBV7-3 to TRBJ2-1, with D perhaps TRBD1 (5 bases). Germline V gene data show CDR1 as SGHTA and CDR2 as FQGTGA. Trimming left V 5 bases short and J 10 bases short, with 15 bases between. The CDR3 is 13 residues long. The CDR3 sequence: CASSLTRVGEQFF. CDR3 in DNA: TGTGCCAGCAGCCTCACCAGGGTGGGGGAGCAGTTCTTC. Filled out from reference TRBV7-3 and TRBJ2-1, the complete variable domain reads GAGVSQTPSNKVTEKGKYVELRCDPISGHTALYWYRQSLGQGPEFLIYFQGTGAADDSGLPNDRFFAVRPEGSVSTLKIQRTERGDSAVYLCASSLTRVGEQFFGPGTRLTVL.

The rearrangement joins TRBV7-2 to TRBJ2-2; the match to TRBD1 covers 9 bases. The CDR3 contains 16 residues. CDR1 and CDR2 from the germline V gene are SGHTA and FQGNSA. After removal of 6 bases from V and 4 bases from J, the junction contained 9 bases not matched to a gene. The CDR3 nucleotides are TGTGCCAGCAGTTCACAGGGGGCGCGTGGCACCGGGGAGCTGTTTTTT. It codes for CASSSQGARGTGELFF.

This chain uses TRBV4-2 with TRBJ2-3, with a tentative D call TRBD2 (6 bases). Per the germline V gene, CDR1 is LGHNA and CDR2 is YNFKEQ. This CDR3 has 16 amino acids. Trimming pared 5 bases from V and 3 bases from J, leaving 18 bases between. Here the CDR3 DNA reads TGTGCCAGCAGCTCCTCCTGGGGGGTGGTGACAGATACGCAGTATTTT. Its protein product is CASSSSWGVVTDTQYF.

The V call is TRBV30, the J call TRBJ2-1; 12 bases are a match to TRBD2. J lost 6 bases, V lost 1 base, and 4 bases had no gene match. From germline, CDR1 is GTSNPN and CDR2 SVGIG (reference sequence). The CDR3 runs to 15 residues. This CDR3 reads CAWSEGLAGTNEQFF. The CDR3 DNA is TGTGCCTGGAGTGAAGGACTAGCGGGAACCAATGAGCAGTTCTTC.

V and J are TRBV19 and TRBJ2-1; D might be TRBD2 (6 bases). Germline lookup yields CDR1 LNHDA and CDR2 SQIVND (reference sequence). The CDR3 runs 15 residues. Trimming left V 7 bases short and J 0 bases short, with 13 bases between. Written as DNA, the CDR3 is TGTGCCAGTAAGGAAGGGACTCACTCCTACAATGAGCAGTTCTTC. Amino acids: CASKEGTHSYNEQFF.

The rearrangement uses TRBV7-8 and TRBJ2-7; 7 nucleotides match TRBD2. This CDR3 spans 14 amino acids. V lost 5 bases and J lost 3; bases outside the gene matches: 7. Germline V gene sequence: CDR1 SGHVS, CDR2 FQNEAQ. The CDR3 reads CASSPGGSGYEQYF. The CDR3, as DNA: TGTGCCAGCAGCCCCGGGGGGTCGGGCTACGAGCAGTACTTC.

This chain connects TRBV20-1 to TRBJ2-4, with D maybe TRBD2 (6 bases). The CDR3 consists of 11 residues. CDR1 is DFQATT, CDR2 SNEGSKA, per germline (reference sequence). Deletions cut 6 bases from V and 7 bases from J, with 10 bases between. This chain's CDR3 is CSAPTRNIQYF. For the CDR3, the DNA is TGCAGTGCCCCGACTAGGAACATTCAGTACTTC.

J is TRBJ2-5 and V is TRBV6-5, with 7 nucleotides matching TRBD2. V gave up 6 bases and J gave up 4 bases; unmatched junction bases: 11. The CDR3 has 15 amino acids. Germline V gives CDR1 MNHEY, CDR2 SVGAGI. CDR3 in amino acids: CASRPRGGSTETQYF. CDR3 in DNA: TGTGCCAGCAGGCCCCGCGGGGGTTCGACAGAGACCCAGTACTTC.